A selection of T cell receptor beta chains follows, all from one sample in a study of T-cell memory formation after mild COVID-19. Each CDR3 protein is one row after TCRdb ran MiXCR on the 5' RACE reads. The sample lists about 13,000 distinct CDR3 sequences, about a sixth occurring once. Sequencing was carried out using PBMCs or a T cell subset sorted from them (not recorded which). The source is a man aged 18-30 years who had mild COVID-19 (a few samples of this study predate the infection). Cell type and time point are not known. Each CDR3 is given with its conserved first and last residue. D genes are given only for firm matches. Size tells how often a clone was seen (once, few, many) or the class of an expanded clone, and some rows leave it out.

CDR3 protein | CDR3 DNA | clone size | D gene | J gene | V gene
CASSLWSGGLATNEKLFF | TGTGCCAGCAGTTTATGGTCCGGGGGCCTTGCAACTAATGAAAAACTGTTTTTT | . | . | TRBJ1-4 | TRBV27
CASGLVLAGFTDTQYF | TGTGCTAGTGGTTTGGTACTAGCGGGCTTCACAGATACGCAGTATTTT | many | TRBD2 | TRBJ2-3 | TRBV12-5
CSARGPASNYGYTF | TGCAGTGCTAGGGGACCCGCTTCTAACTATGGCTACACCTTC | many | . | TRBJ1-2 | TRBV20-1
CSADRAGYTEAFF | TGCAGTGCTGACAGGGCGGGTTACACTGAAGCTTTCTTT | few | TRBD1 | TRBJ1-1 | TRBV20-1
CASSQETGYNEQFF | TGCGCCAGCAGCCAAGAAACGGGTTACAATGAGCAGTTCTTC | many | . | TRBJ2-1 | TRBV4-1
CASSLSATF | TGTGCCAGCAGCCTGTCTGCCACCTTC | few | . | TRBJ1-2 | TRBV6-5
CASSEGRNSGANVLTF | TGTGCCAGCAGCGAAGGAAGGAACTCTGGGGCCAACGTCCTGACTTTC | . | . | TRBJ2-6 | TRBV6-6
CASTNGGVNTEAFF | TGTGCCAGCACCAACGGGGGGGTGAACACTGAAGCTTTCTTT | . | . | TRBJ1-1 | TRBV11-2
CASSSTGTGNTGELFF | TGTGCCAGCAGCTCAACCGGGACAGGGAACACCGGGGAGCTGTTTTTT | . | TRBD1 | TRBJ2-2 | TRBV5-4
CASSQVLAGGPSTGELFF | TGTGCCAGCAGCCAAGTACTAGCGGGGGGGCCGTCGACCGGGGAGCTGTTTTTT | . | TRBD2 | TRBJ2-2 | TRBV4-2
CATSVVAGRTDTQYF | TGTGCCACCAGTGTGGTGGCCGGGCGCACAGATACGCAGTATTTT | few | . | TRBJ2-3 | TRBV24-1